This is a list of T cell receptor beta chains from one sample in a study of beta chain features in type 1 diabetes. The table came from immunoSEQ multiplex PCR; TCRdb's copy has only in-frame clones and leaves some out. The table lists hundreds of thousands of clones, roughly 15% of them singletons. What was sequenced was naive CD4+ T cells from blood. These receptors originate from a woman younger than 35 in good health. CDR3s include the opening cysteine and the closing phenylalanine or tryptophan. Each record gives: V gene, clone size, J gene, D gene, CDR3 length, CDR3 protein, CDR3 DNA. A D gene is named only where the DNA matches it firmly. Clone size is shown for a subset of rows, as once, few, many or a class of expanded clone.

TRBV7-9,few,TRBJ2-3,TRBD2,15,CASSLLAGDADTQYF,TGTGCCAGCAGCTTACTAGCGGGGGATGCAGATACGCAGTATTTT
TRBV7-3,few,TRBJ2-1,TRBD2,16,CASSSSEAGGHNEQFF,TGTGCCAGCAGCTCCTCCGAGGCGGGAGGGCACAATGAGCAGTTCTTC
TRBV7-2,.,TRBJ2-1,TRBD1,15,CASILEGGYYNEQFF,TGTGCCAGCATCCTGGAAGGGGGCTACTACAATGAGCAGTTCTTC
TRBV5-1,few,TRBJ1-2,TRBD1,14,CASSLRDRAYGYTF,TGCGCCAGCAGCCTGCGGGACAGAGCCTATGGCTACACCTTC
TRBV4-2,.,TRBJ1-1,.,14,CASSSRQKNTEAFF,TGTGCCAGCAGCTCCCGACAGAAGAACACTGAAGCTTTCTTT
TRBV18,few,TRBJ1-5,.,13,CASSQTSDQPQHF,TGTGCCAGCTCACAGACAAGTGATCAGCCCCAGCATTTT
TRBV7-3,few,TRBJ2-3,.,14,CASSFTGLADTQYF,TGTGCCAGCAGCTTCACAGGTCTTGCAGATACGCAGTATTTT
TRBV7-2,few,TRBJ2-7,.,14,CASSSGVPSYEQYF,TGTGCCAGCAGCTCAGGGGTCCCTTCCTACGAGCAGTACTTC
TRBV18,.,TRBJ2-1,.,13,CASSPGKNNEQFF,TGTGCCAGCTCACCCGGGAAGAACAATGAGCAGTTCTTC
TRBV29-1,few,TRBJ1-1,.,11,CSATENTEAFF,TGCAGCGCGACAGAGAACACTGAAGCTTTCTTT
TRBV5-1,.,TRBJ1-2,.,14,CASSLESWASGYTF,TGCGCCAGCAGCTTGGAAAGTTGGGCGTCTGGCTACACCTTC
TRBV4-3,few,TRBJ1-3,.,14,CASSQAGEENTIYF,TGCGCCAGCAGCCAAGCAGGGGAGGAGAACACCATATATTTT
TRBV7-9,few,TRBJ2-1,.,14,CASSLVGTGEEQFF,TGTGCCAGCAGCTTAGTTGGGACGGGGGAAGAGCAGTTCTTC
TRBV19,.,TRBJ2-5,TRBD1,17,CASSRGTGVIVEKTQYF,TGTGCCAGTAGTCGCGGGACAGGGGTAATCGTAGAGAAGACCCAGTACTTC
TRBV7-9,few,TRBJ1-4,.,15,CASTDPASANEKLFF,TGTGCCAGCACCGACCCGGCGTCGGCTAATGAAAAACTGTTTTTT
TRBV7-6,few,TRBJ2-5,.,15,CASSLGAPPSETQYF,TGTGCCAGCAGCTTAGGGGCGCCACCGAGCGAGACCCAGTACTTC
TRBV6-1,few,TRBJ2-3,.,13,CASSEQSLDTQYF,TGTGCCAGCAGTGAACAGAGTCTAGATACGCAGTATTTT
TRBV4-3,.,TRBJ2-1,.,16,CASSRTFAGSYNEQFF,TGCGCCAGCAGCCGCACCTTCGCGGGGTCCTACAATGAGCAGTTCTTC
TRBV7-2,few,TRBJ1-2,.,12,CASSRGTAGYTF,TGTGCCAGCAGTCGCGGGACGGCGGGCTACACCTTC
TRBV6-5,few,TRBJ2-7,TRBD1,15,CASSYSGGPSYEQYF,TGTGCCAGCAGTTACTCAGGGGGCCCATCCTACGAGCAGTACTTC
TRBV5-6,.,TRBJ2-4,.,11,CASSLRTDQYF,TGTGCCAGCAGCTTACGTACGGATCAGTACTTC
TRBV11-2,few,TRBJ2-2,.,16,CASSLRRAANTGELFF,TGTGCCAGCAGCTTGCGTAGAGCCGCGAACACCGGGGAGCTGTTTTTT
TRBV29-1,.,TRBJ2-5,.,10,CSVQGLGQYF,TGCAGCGTGCAGGGACTCGGGCAGTACTTC
TRBV7-2,few,TRBJ2-1,.,14,CASSLVWQQDEQFF,TGTGCCAGCAGCTTAGTTTGGCAGCAGGACGAGCAGTTCTTC
TRBV11-2,.,TRBJ1-3,.,17,CASSLGLRTLSGNTIYF,TGTGCCAGCAGCTTAGGCTTGCGGACACTCTCTGGAAACACCATATATTTT
TRBV28,.,TRBJ2-7,.,11,CASSHGHEQYF,TGTGCCAGCAGTCACGGTCACGAGCAGTACTTC
TRBV28,.,TRBJ2-7,TRBD2,15,CASSSSGSGRNEQYF,TGTGCCAGCAGTTCCTCGGGTAGCGGGAGAAACGAGCAGTACTTC
TRBV28,few,TRBJ2-3,TRBD2,15,CASSFPGGGTDTQYF,TGTGCCAGCAGTTTCCCGGGGGGGGGCACAGATACGCAGTATTTT
TRBV7-9,few,TRBJ2-6,.,14,CASSLDRQVNVLTF,TGTGCCAGCAGCTTAGACAGACAGGTCAACGTCCTGACTTTC
TRBV18,.,TRBJ2-7,TRBD1,18,CASSRSGTGRQLAYEQYF,TGTGCCAGCTCGAGGTCCGGGACAGGACGTCAATTAGCCTACGAGCAGTACTTC
TRBV27,.,TRBJ1-5,TRBD1,21,CASSRFGTGTGGPNSNQPQHF,TGTGCCAGCAGTCGTTTCGGGACCGGGACAGGGGGCCCCAATAGCAATCAGCCCCAGCATTTT
TRBV7-2,few,TRBJ2-7,.,16,CASSFASGASGYEQYF,TGTGCCAGCAGCTTTGCTTCAGGGGCAAGTGGCTACGAGCAGTACTTC
TRBV14,many,TRBJ2-1,.,11,CASSQRGGQFF,TGTGCCAGCAGCCAACGAGGAGGACAGTTCTTC
TRBV7-2,few,TRBJ1-2,TRBD1,16,CASSSSGGRRYDGYTF,TGTGCCAGCAGCTCCTCAGGGGGGCGGCGGTACGATGGCTACACCTTC
TRBV7-9,few,TRBJ1-2,.,13,CASSLKDLYGYTF,TGTGCCAGCAGCTTAAAAGATTTATATGGCTACACCTTC
TRBV15,.,TRBJ1-1,.,16,CATSRVPRLTNTEAFF,TGTGCCACCAGCAGAGTCCCCAGGCTAACGAACACTGAAGCTTTCTTT